One and the same sample provided the 9 T cell receptor beta chains below, sequenced in a study of T cells in women clearing cervical HPV infection. TCRdb's table, derived via immunoSEQ multiplex PCR, lists solely in-frame clones and lacks some. The sample's table shows roughly 22,000 clones. The sample consisted of blood buffy coat. These TCRs come from a woman between 18 and 75 years old with a cervical HPV16 infection that either progressed to CIN3+ or cleared (not recorded which).

Regarding this clone: Read sequence stops 3 residues before the CDR3 end, and the germline J gene provides the missing end. This chain joins TRBV6-2 or TRBV6-3 and TRBJ1-1, with D unclear. The CDR3 loop spans 13 amino acids. CDR1 is MNHEY, CDR2 SVGEGT, per germline. Trimming removed 2 bases from V and 4 bases from J, with 8 bases in between. CDR3 region: CASSYALVTEAFF. The sequenced CDR3 bases are TGTGCCAGCAGTTACGCTTTAGTCACTGAA.

With respect to this clone: The read ends 3 residues shy of where the CDR3 ends; the end is completed using the germline J gene. The rearrangement joins TRBV19 to TRBJ2-5, with TRBD1 identical over 9 bases. The junction had 12 bases not matched to a gene; V was cut back by 3 bases and J by 4 bases. The CDR3 length is 17 residues. Germline V gene lookup returns CDR1 LNHDA and CDR2 SQIVND (reference sequence). Partial CDR3 DNA: TGTGCCAGTAGTATCGGTGCCCCGGGACAGGGTGGAGAGACC. The encoded protein is CASSIGAPGQGGET. The CDR3 reads in full as CASSIGAPGQGGETQYF.

About this clone: The missing CDR3 end, 3 residues past where the read stops, is filled in from the germline J gene. The J gene is TRBJ2-7, the V gene TRBV28; 8 nucleotides align to TRBD1. The CDR3 is 15 amino acids. V gave up 6 bases and J gave up 2 bases; unmatched junction bases: 9. Per germline, CDR1 MDHEN and CDR2 SYDVKM. CDR3 DNA, as far as it was read: TGTGCCAGCAGATCCGGACAGGGAAGTACCTACGAG. Translating gives CASRSGQGSTYE. The whole CDR3 protein reads CASRSGQGSTYEQYF.

As to this clone: The CDR3 goes on 3 residues after the read ends, and that part is filled in from the germline J gene. This chain links TRBV18 with TRBJ2-5, with 7 bases aligning to TRBD1. There are 14 residues in the CDR3. The V gene end was trimmed by 4 bases and the J gene end by 1 base; junction bases not matched to a gene: 3. Germline CDR1 is KGHSH and CDR2 is LQKENI. CDR3 loop: CASSLQGPQETQYF. The DNA read from the CDR3 is TGTGCCAGCTCACTACAGGGGCCCCAAGAGACC. Full variable domain (outside the CDR3, taken from reference TRBV18 and TRBJ2-5): NAGVMQNPRHLVRRRGQEARLRCSPMKGHSHVYWYRQLPEEGLKFMVYLQKENIIDESGMPKERFSAEFPKEGPSILRIQQVVRGDSAAYFCASSLQGPQETQYFGPGTRLLVL.

The sequenced CDR3 bases are TGCGCCAGCAGCTTGGTGGGTAGCGGGTACTACAATGAG. Its protein is CASSLVGSGYYNE. The full CDR3 reads CASSLVGSGYYNEQFF. The V call is TRBV5-1, the J call TRBJ2-1, with 7 bases aligning to TRBD2. The read is 3 residues too short to cover the CDR3 end, so that end is filled in from the germline J gene. The germline V gene encodes CDR1 SGHRS and CDR2 YFSETQ. J gave up 3 bases and V 0 bases, and 6 bases lay outside the gene matches. The CDR3 sequence is 16 residues long.

Points on this clone: The DNA ends 3 residues before the CDR3 does, and the rest of the CDR3 is filled in from the germline J gene. This rearrangement joins TRBV5-1 to TRBJ2-3; 10 bases are a match to TRBD2. V lost 1 base to trimming and J lost 6 bases; unmatched junction nucleotides: 8. This CDR3 is built from 16 residues. Germline-derived CDR1 and CDR2 are SGHRS and YFSETQ. CDR3 sequence reads: CASSLTSGAGVDTQYF. The CDR3 bases that were read are TGCGCCAGCAGCTTGACTAGCGGGGCCGGCGTTGATACG. The whole variable domain, remainder taken from reference TRBV5-1 and TRBJ2-3, is KAGVTQTPRYLIKTRGQQVTLSCSPISGHRSVSWYQQTPGQGLQFLFEYFSETQRNKGNFPGRFSGRQFSNSRSEMNVSTLELGDSALYLCASSLTSGAGVDTQYFGPGTRLTVL.

Turning to this clone: The read terminates 3 residues ahead of where the CDR3 ends, so the germline J gene completes it. The chain employs TRBV7-2 and TRBJ1-4; TRBD1 matches at 7 bases. J lost 5 bases, V lost 5 bases, and 5 bases had no gene match. The CDR3 totals 14 residues. Germline CDR1 and CDR2: SGHTA and FQGNSA. The sequenced part of the CDR3 DNA is TGTGCCAGCAGCCCGGGACAGACGAATGAAAAA. Amino acid sequence: CASSPGQTNEK. The whole CDR3 protein reads CASSPGQTNEKLFF.

As for this clone: From the germline J gene comes the end of the CDR3, since the read stops 3 residues before it. The chain employs TRBV30 and TRBJ2-1, with a tentative D call TRBD1 (6 bases). Germline V CDR1 and CDR2: GTSNPN, SVGIG (reference sequence). V lost 0 bases and J 4 bases, leaving 10 bases between the germline ends. The CDR3 length is 14 residues. The CDR3 sequence is CAWSVWGLYNEQFF. The sequenced part of the CDR3 DNA is TGTGCCTGGAGTGTATGGGGGCTATACAATGAG. Together with reference TRBV30 and TRBJ2-1, the CDR3 gives the full variable domain: SQTIHQWPATLVQPVGSPLSLECTVEGTSNPNLYWYRQAAGRGLQLLFYSVGIGQISSEVPQNLSASRPQDRQFILSSKKLLLSDSGFYLCAWSVWGLYNEQFFGPGTRLTVL.

Turning to this clone: The missing CDR3 end, 3 residues past where the read stops, is filled in from the germline J gene. The chain links TRBV19 to TRBJ2-6; D is perhaps TRBD1 (5 bases). The CDR3 consists of 21 residues. The germline CDR1 and CDR2 sequences are LNHDA and SQIVND (reference sequence). V lost 6 bases and J 0 bases, leaving 27 bases between the germline ends. CDR3 DNA (partial): TGTGCCAGTAGACCTCTGAGACAGAATTTGGGGTGGACCTCTGGGGCCAACGTC. It codes for CASRPLRQNLGWTSGANV. The full CDR3 sequence reads CASRPLRQNLGWTSGANVLTF.